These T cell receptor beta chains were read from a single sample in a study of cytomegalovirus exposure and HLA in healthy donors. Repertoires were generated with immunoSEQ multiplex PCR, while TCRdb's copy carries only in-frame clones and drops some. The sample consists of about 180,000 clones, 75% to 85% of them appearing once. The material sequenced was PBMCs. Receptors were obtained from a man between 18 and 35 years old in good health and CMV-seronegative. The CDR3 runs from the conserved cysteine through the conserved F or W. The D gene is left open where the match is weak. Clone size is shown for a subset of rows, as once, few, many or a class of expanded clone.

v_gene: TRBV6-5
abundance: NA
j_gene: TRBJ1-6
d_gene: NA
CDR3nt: TGTGCCAGCAGTTTCGAAACGGGCCGACAGAATTCACCCCTCCACTTT
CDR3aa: CASSFETGRQNSPLHF

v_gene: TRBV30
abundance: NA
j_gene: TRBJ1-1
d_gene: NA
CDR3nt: TGTGCCTGGAGTGGAGGGGGGGATACTGAAGCTTTCTTT
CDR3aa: CAWSGGGDTEAFF

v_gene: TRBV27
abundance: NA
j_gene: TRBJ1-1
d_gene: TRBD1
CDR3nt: TGTGCCAGCAGCCGGGACAGGGGAAGCACTGAAGCTTTCTTT
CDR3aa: CASSRDRGSTEAFF

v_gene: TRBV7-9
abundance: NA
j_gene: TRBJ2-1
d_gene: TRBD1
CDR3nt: TGTGCCAGCAGCTTAGAAGAACCGGGACAGGCGCCTTTTGAGCAGTTCTTC
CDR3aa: CASSLEEPGQAPFEQFF

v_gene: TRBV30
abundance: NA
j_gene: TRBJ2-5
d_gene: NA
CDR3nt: TGTGCCTGGAGTGTCCAGCGATTAGAGACCCAGTACTTC
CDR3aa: CAWSVQRLETQYF

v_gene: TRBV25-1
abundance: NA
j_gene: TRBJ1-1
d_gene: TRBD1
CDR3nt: TGTGCCAGCCGAGAAACAGGGGGGGTGAACACTGAAGCTTTCTTT
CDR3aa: CASRETGGVNTEAFF

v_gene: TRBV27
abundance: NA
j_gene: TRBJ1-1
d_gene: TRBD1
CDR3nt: TGTGCCAGCAGTCCGAGGACAGGGGGTAGCACTGAAGCTTTCTTT
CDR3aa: CASSPRTGGSTEAFF

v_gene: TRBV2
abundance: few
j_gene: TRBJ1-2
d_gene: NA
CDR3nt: TGTGCCAGCCTTGGCAGGCCGAACTATGGCTACACCTTC
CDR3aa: CASLGRPNYGYTF

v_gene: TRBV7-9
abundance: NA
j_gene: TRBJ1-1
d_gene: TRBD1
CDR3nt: TGTGCCAGCAGGAAACACGGACAGGCTACTGAAGCTTTCTTT
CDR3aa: CASRKHGQATEAFF

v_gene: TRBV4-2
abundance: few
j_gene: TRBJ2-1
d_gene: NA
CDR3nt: TGTGCCAGCAGCCAAGATGCGGACAATGAGCAGTTCTTC
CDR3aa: CASSQDADNEQFF

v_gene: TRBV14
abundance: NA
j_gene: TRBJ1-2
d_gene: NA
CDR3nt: TGTGCCAGCAGCCCGACATTAAACTATGGCTACACCTTC
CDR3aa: CASSPTLNYGYTF

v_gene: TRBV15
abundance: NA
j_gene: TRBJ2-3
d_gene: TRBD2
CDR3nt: TGTGCCACCAGCAGAGACCCCACGGGGGGAACCACAGATACGCAGTATTTT
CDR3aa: CATSRDPTGGTTDTQYF

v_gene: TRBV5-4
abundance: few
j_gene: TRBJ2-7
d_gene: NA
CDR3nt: TGTGCCAGCAGCCCCCGCGGGGTTTCGTACGAGCAGTACTTC
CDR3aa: CASSPRGVSYEQYF

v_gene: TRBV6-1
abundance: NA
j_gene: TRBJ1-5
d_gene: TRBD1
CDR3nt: TGTGCCAGCAGTGAAATAACAGGGGGCCGTCAGCCCCAGCATTTT
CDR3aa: CASSEITGGRQPQHF

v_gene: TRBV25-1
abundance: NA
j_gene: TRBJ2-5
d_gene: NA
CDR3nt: TGTGCCAGCAGTGATTACTTTGGGGGGAACCAAGAGACCCAGTACTTC
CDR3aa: CASSDYFGGNQETQYF

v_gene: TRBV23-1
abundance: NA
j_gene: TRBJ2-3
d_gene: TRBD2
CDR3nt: TGCGCCAGCGAGTCGTGCGGGAGGACCACAGATACGCAGTATTTT
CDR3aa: CASESCGRTTDTQYF

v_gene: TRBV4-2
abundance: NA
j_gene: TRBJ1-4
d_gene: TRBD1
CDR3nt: TGTGCCAGCAGCCAAGGCACTCCTGACCGCCGGGACAGGGGTGAAAAACTGTTTTTT
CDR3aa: CASSQGTPDRRDRGEKLFF

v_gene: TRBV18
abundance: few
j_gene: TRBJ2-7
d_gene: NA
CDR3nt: TGTGCCAGCTCACCCTTCGGCAGGGCCAACGAGCAGTACTTC
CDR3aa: CASSPFGRANEQYF

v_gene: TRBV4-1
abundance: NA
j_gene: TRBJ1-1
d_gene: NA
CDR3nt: TGCGCCAGCAGCCGGGTTCCGGGACTTACTTTGAGCACTGAAGCTTTCTTT
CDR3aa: CASSRVPGLTLSTEAFF

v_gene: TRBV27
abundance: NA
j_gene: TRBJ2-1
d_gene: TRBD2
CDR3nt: TGTGCCAGCAGTTTACGCGGGAGTACATACAATGAGCAGTTCTTC
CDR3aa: CASSLRGSTYNEQFF

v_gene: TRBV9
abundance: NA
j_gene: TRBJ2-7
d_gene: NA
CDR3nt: TGTGCCAGCAGCGTAGATGGTAGCGACTACGAGCAGTACTTC
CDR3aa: CASSVDGSDYEQYF

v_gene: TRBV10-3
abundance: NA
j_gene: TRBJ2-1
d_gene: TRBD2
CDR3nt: TGTGCCATCAGTGAGTCAATTGAAGGCCGGGGGGGCGTATTCTTC
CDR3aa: CAISESIEGRGGVFF

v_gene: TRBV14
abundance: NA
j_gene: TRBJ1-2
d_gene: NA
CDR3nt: TGTGCCAGCAGCCGTAAGCATTACCTTGGCTACACCTTC
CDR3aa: CASSRKHYLGYTF

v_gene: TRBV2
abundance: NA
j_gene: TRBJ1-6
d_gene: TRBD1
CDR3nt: TGTGCCAGCAACTCCGGGACAGATAATTCACCCCTCCACTTT
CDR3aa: CASNSGTDNSPLHF

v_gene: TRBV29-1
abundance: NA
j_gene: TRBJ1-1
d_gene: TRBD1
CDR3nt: TGCAGCGTCGAAAGGGGGCTGGGGGTCACTGAAGCTTTCTTT
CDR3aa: CSVERGLGVTEAFF

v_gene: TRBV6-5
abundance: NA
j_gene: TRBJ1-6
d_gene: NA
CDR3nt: TGTGCCAGCAGTTACTCCGTGTCCAATTCACCCCTCCACTTT
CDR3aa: CASSYSVSNSPLHF

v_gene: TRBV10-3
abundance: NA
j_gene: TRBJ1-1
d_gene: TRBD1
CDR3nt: TGTGCCACCGGAGGTGACGGACAGGGGGGGTCTGAAGCTTTCTTT
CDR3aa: CATGGDGQGGSEAFF

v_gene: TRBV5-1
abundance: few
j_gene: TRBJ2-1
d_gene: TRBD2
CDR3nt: TGCGCCAGCAGCTGGGAGGGTAGCAATGAGCAGTTCTTC
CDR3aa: CASSWEGSNEQFF

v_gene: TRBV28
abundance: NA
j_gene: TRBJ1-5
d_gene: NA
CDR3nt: TGTGCCAGCTGTCAGGGAAGCCAGCCCCAGCATTTT
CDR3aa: CASCQGSQPQHF

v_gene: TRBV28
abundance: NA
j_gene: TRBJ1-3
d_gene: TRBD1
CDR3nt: TGTGCCAGCATCCTAACAGGGGGGCTCTCTGGAAACACCATATATTTT
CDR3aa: CASILTGGLSGNTIYF

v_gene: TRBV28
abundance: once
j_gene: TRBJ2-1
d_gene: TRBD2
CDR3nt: TGTGCCAGCAATCGGGGGGGGTTCACTGAGCAGTTCTTC
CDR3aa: CASNRGGFTEQFF

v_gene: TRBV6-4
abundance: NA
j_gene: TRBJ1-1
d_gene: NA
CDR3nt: TGTGCCAGCAGCGTACAGAGGAACACTGAAGCTTTCTTT
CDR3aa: CASSVQRNTEAFF

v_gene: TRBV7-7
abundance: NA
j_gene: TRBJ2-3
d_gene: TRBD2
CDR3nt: TGTGCTAGCAGCTCGCTAGCGGGAGTGGCAGATACGCAGTATTTT
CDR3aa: CASSSLAGVADTQYF

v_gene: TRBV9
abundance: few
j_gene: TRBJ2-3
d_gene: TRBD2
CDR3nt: TGTGCCAGCAGCGTAGGTGGACTAGCGGGAGTGGGAGATACGCAGTATTTT
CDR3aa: CASSVGGLAGVGDTQYF

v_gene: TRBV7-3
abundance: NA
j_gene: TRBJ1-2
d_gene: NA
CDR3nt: TGTGCCAGCAGCAAGCTTACGGGAGACTATGGCTACACCTTC
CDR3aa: CASSKLTGDYGYTF

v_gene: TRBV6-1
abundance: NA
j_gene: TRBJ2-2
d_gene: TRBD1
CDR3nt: TGTGCCAGCCCTAGGACAGGGACGGGGGAGCTGTTTTTT
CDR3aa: CASPRTGTGELFF

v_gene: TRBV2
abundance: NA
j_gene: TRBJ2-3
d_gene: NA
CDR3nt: TGTGCCAGCGCGCAGGGCGCAGATACGCAGTATTTT
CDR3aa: CASAQGADTQYF

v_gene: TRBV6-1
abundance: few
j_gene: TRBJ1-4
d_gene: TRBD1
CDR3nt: TGTGCCAGCAAGACAGGGGGTGGTGGTGAAAAACTGTTTTTT
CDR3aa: CASKTGGGGEKLFF

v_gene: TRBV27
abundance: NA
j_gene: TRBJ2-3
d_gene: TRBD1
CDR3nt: TGTGCCAGCAGTTGGGCAGGGGGCCGAGATACGCAGTATTTT
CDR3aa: CASSWAGGRDTQYF

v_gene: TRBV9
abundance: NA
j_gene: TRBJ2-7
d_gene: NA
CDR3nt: TGTGCCAGCAGCTCCCGACAGAGCTCCTACGAGCAGTACTTC
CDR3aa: CASSSRQSSYEQYF

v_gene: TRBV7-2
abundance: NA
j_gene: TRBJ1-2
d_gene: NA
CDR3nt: TGTGCCAGCAGTCTTTCTGCCGGAGTCTATGGCTACACCTTC
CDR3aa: CASSLSAGVYGYTF

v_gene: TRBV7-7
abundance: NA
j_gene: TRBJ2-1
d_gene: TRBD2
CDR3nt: TGTGCTAGCAGCCTTAGCGGGGGCATACATGAGCAGTTCTTC
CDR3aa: CASSLSGGIHEQFF

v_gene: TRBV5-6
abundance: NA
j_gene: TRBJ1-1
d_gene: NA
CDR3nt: TGTGCCAGCAGCTTGGTACAGGGCCCGATGAACACTGAAGCTTTCTTT
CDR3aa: CASSLVQGPMNTEAFF

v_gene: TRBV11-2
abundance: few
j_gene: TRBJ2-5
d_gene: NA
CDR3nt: TGTGCCAGCAGCTTAGTCCTGGCTTTCCAAGAGACCCAGTACTTC
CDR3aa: CASSLVLAFQETQYF

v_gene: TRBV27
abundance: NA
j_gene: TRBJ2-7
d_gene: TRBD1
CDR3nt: TGTGCCAGCAGTAAGACAGGGCAAGGGTCCTACGAGCAGTACTTC
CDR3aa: CASSKTGQGSYEQYF

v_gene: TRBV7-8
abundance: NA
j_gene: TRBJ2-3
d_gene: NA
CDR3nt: TGTGCCAGCAGCTTAATTCGGTCGGGAGGCACAGATACGCAGTATTTT
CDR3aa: CASSLIRSGGTDTQYF

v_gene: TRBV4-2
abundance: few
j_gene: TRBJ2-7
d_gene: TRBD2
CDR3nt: TGTGCCAGCAGCCAGGCTAGCGGGAGGGCCTTTGGGGAGAGGGAGCAGTACTTC
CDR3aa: CASSQASGRAFGEREQYF

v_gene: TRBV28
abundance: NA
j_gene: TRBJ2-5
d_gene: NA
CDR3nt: TGTGCCAGCTATTCAGGAGAGACCCAGTACTTC
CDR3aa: CASYSGETQYF

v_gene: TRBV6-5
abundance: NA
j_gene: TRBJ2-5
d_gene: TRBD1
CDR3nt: TGTGCCAGCAGTTACCTGGGGCAGGGGGCGTTGGAGACCCAGTACTTC
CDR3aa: CASSYLGQGALETQYF

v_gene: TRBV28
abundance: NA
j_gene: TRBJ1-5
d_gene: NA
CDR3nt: TGTGCCAGCAGTTCGAGCAAGCCCCAGCATTTT
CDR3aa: CASSSSKPQHF

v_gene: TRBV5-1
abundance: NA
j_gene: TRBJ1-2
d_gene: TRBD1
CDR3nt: TGCGCCAGCAGCTTAGGACAGGCCGATGGCTACACCTTC
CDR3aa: CASSLGQADGYTF

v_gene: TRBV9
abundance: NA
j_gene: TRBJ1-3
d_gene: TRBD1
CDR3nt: TGTGCCAGCAGCGTAGCGAGCACAGGGGTTGGAAACACCATATATTTT
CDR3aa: CASSVASTGVGNTIYF

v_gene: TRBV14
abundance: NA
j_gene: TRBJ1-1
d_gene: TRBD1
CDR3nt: TGTGCCAGCAGCCCGACAATGGGACAGTTTTTCCTCACTGAAGCTTTCTTT
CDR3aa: CASSPTMGQFFLTEAFF

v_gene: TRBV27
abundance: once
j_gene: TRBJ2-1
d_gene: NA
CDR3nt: TGTGCCAGCAGATTCTTACGGGACATCTCTGAGCAGTTCTTC
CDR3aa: CASRFLRDISEQFF